The 29 T cell receptor beta chains given below trace back to one sample, sequenced in a study of blood T cells in healthy people across ages. The use of a sample-barcoded 5' primer and a J-beta primer mix characterized a second PCR of 7 to 11 cycles. TCRdb redid the calling of the 5' RACE reads with MiXCR, one entry per CDR3 protein. Of hundreds of thousands of distinct CDR3 sequences listed, 32% are singletons. Sample: blood. Receptors originate from a woman older than 75 in good health.

The chain uses TRBV4-2 and TRBJ1-3, with D perhaps TRBD1 (5 bases). CDR3 size: 14 residues. V lost 4 bases to trimming and J lost 8 bases, with 15 bases between them. The V gene's germline CDR1 is LGHNA and CDR2 YNFKEQ. The CDR3 region is CASSRGVGGDTIYF. The CDR3 coding sequence is TGTGCCAGCAGCCGTGGTGTCGGGGGAGACACCATATATTTT.

The sample holds a few counts of this clonotype. The gene calls are TRBV20-1 and TRBJ1-1; 7 bases are a match to TRBD1. The CDR3 sequence is 14 residues long. The V gene's germline CDR1 is DFQATT and CDR2 SNEGSKA (reference sequence). The V gene end was trimmed by 6 bases and the J gene end by 0 bases; junction bases not matched to a gene: 7. The chain's CDR3 is CSALGQSLNTEAFF. DNA for the CDR3: TGCAGTGCCTTGGGACAGAGCTTGAACACTGAAGCTTTCTTT.

This clonotype was seen at least ten times. The chain carries TRBV11-2 and TRBJ2-7; a weak D match, TRBD1 (6 bases). The V end was cut by 1 base, the J end by 0 bases, with 13 bases between. CDR3 size: 16 residues. The germline V gene encodes CDR1 SGHAT and CDR2 FQNNGV. In nucleotides, the CDR3 is TGTGCCAGCAGCTTAGGACAGGTGGATCCCTCCTACGAGCAGTACTTC. This sequence encodes CASSLGQVDPSYEQYF.

The genes are TRBV30 and TRBJ1-5; D uncertain. There are 14 residues in the CDR3. Germline CDR1 reads GTSNPN; CDR2 reads SVGIG (reference sequence). The V end was cut by 1 base, the J end by 0 bases, with 7 bases between. The CDR3 DNA reads TGTGCCTGGAGTGGCGTGGATAGCAATCAGCCCCAGCATTTT. Translation: CAWSGVDSNQPQHF.

This rearrangement joins TRBV6-1 to TRBJ2-3, with TRBD2 matching 7 bases. The CDR3 spans 18 residues. V dropped 6 bases and J dropped 7; count of bases not matched to a gene: 22. CDR1 MNHNS and CDR2 SASEGT come from the germline V gene. The CDR3 nucleotides are TGTGCCAGCAGCCACCAGGGAGCCGGGACTACAAACCTATATACGCAGTATTTT. Translated: CASSHQGAGTTNLYTQYF.

The table lists this clonotype with a few counts. The chain combines TRBV5-1 with TRBJ1-1; D possibly corresponds to TRBD1 (6 bases). The CDR3 has 15 amino acids. Germline lookup yields CDR1 SGHRS and CDR2 YFSETQ. Deletions cut 6 bases from V and 10 bases from J, with 25 bases between. For the CDR3, the DNA is TGCGCCAGCAAGGGGGAACAGGGCCGTTTTGGCGGAGCTTTCTTT. Its protein is CASKGEQGRFGGAFF.

This clonotype was recorded at least ten times. The chain's CDR3 is CASSQALPSGTDYNEQFF. Here the CDR3 DNA reads TGTGCCAGCAGCCAAGCCCTACCCTCCGGGACGGATTACAATGAGCAGTTCTTC. The V call is TRBV4-2, the J call TRBJ2-1; D could derive from TRBD1 or TRBD2 (5 bases each). Trimming left V 1 base short and J 4 bases short, with 20 bases between. The CDR3 sequence is 18 residues long. Germline values: CDR1 LGHNA, CDR2 YNFKEQ.

This clonotype was seen a few times. The chain has TRBV6-2 or TRBV6-3 and TRBJ1-5, with D possibly TRBD1 on 6 matching bases. Per the germline V gene, CDR1 is MNHEY and CDR2 is SVGEGT. The V gene lost 0 bases and the J gene lost 3 bases, with 12 bases spanning the gap. The CDR3 runs 16 residues. The CDR3, as DNA: TGTGCCAGCAGTTACTCTGGCAGGGGAGACAATCAGCCCCAGCATTTT. Its protein is CASSYSGRGDNQPQHF.

The V call is TRBV7-2, the J call TRBJ2-7; 9 bases line up with TRBD2. The CDR3 extends over 15 amino acids. Germline V gene sequence: CDR1 SGHTA, CDR2 FQGNSA. V was clipped by 1 base and J by 5 bases; unmatched bases: 6. CDR3 sequence (DNA): TGTGCCAGCAGCTTAGGGGCGGGAGGGCCTAACGAGCAGTACTTC. It specifies CASSLGAGGPNEQYF.

V gene TRBV5-1 combines with J gene TRBJ2-7; TRBD2 matches at 7 bases. The CDR3 loop spans 16 amino acids. Germline CDR1 is SGHRS and CDR2 is YFSETQ. V lost 4 bases, J lost 0 bases, and 10 bases stayed unmatched. For the CDR3, the DNA is TGCGCCAGCAGCCCAGTGAGCGGGACTTTCTCCTACGAGCAGTACTTC. Protein sequence: CASSPVSGTFSYEQYF.

Notes on this clonotype: A much larger clone differs from this one at a single base, so this may be a read error. The chain combines TRBV7-3 with TRBJ2-7, with D unresolved. V gave up 5 bases and J gave up 2 bases, with 16 bases separating them. CDR3 length equals 15 residues. In germline, CDR1 is SGHTA, CDR2 FQGTGA. The CDR3 coding sequence is TGTGCCAGCAGCCCACGCGTAGGGCGCGCCTACGAGCAGTACTTC. This encodes CASSPRVGRAYEQYF.

In its sample, this clonotype was seen many times. This chain uses TRBV6-5 with TRBJ2-1, with D perhaps matching TRBD2 (6 bases). V was shortened by 4 bases and J by 5 bases, with 15 bases between the two germline ends. The V gene's germline CDR1 is MNHEY and CDR2 SVGAGI. The CDR3 spans 15 residues. CDR3 nucleotide sequence: TGTGCCAGCAGTTCTTGGACTATCAGCAACAATGAGCAGTTCTTC. The encoded protein is CASSSWTISNNEQFF.

As regards this clonotype: This may be a read error: a much more frequent sequence differs by one nucleotide. The rearrangement joins TRBV6-2 or TRBV6-3 to TRBJ1-2; D uncertain. The CDR3 has 14 residues. The germline V and J ends were trimmed by 10 bases and 4 bases, with 19 bases remaining between them. Per the germline V gene, CDR1 is MNHEY and CDR2 is SVGEGT. As DNA, the CDR3 is TGTGCCATCACCCAAGGTGGATCTAGCTATGGCTACACCTTC. Translating it yields CAITQGGSSYGYTF.

This clonotype was counted a single time. The chain has TRBV27 and TRBJ2-3; 10 bases fit TRBD1. J was trimmed by 4 bases and V by 7 bases; bases with no gene match: 11. CDR1 is MNHEY, CDR2 SMNVEV, per germline (reference sequence). The CDR3 is 16 residues long. The CDR3 sequence: CASTQPGQGKADTQYF. The CDR3 nucleotides are TGTGCCAGCACCCAACCGGGACAGGGGAAGGCAGATACGCAGTATTTT.

This clonotype came up many times. The chain employs TRBV7-2 and TRBJ2-1, with TRBD2 as a possible D gene (6 bases). Germline assignment: CDR1 SGHTA and CDR2 FQGNSA. Trimming removed 0 bases from V and 7 bases from J, with 22 bases in between. The CDR3 consists of 18 residues. This CDR3 is CASSLAQIGGAFGNEQFF. The CDR3 DNA follows: TGTGCCAGCAGCTTAGCGCAGATTGGCGGGGCCTTTGGGAATGAGCAGTTCTTC.

This clonotype was recorded at least ten times. V and J are TRBV5-1 and TRBJ2-5; D uncertain. The CDR3 sequence is 14 residues long. In germline, CDR1 is SGHRS, CDR2 YFSETQ. Trimming shortened V by 0 bases and J by 5 bases, and 11 bases separated the two germline ends. CDR3 in amino acids: CASSLAGRTETQYF. DNA for the CDR3: TGCGCCAGCAGCTTGGCGGGCAGAACGGAGACCCAGTACTTC. Full variable domain (remainder filled in from reference TRBV5-1 and TRBJ2-5): KAGVTQTPRYLIKTRGQQVTLSCSPISGHRSVSWYQQTPGQGLQFLFEYFSETQRNKGNFPGRFSGRQFSNSRSEMNVSTLELGDSALYLCASSLAGRTETQYFGPGTRLLVL.

This clonotype was recorded at least ten times. The chain joins TRBV4-2 to TRBJ2-7; D not resolved. Germline V lookup: CDR1 LGHNA, CDR2 YNFKEQ. V was trimmed by 0 bases and J by 2 bases, leaving 2 bases between them. The CDR3 totals 12 residues. The CDR3 reads CASSQDAYEQYF. For the CDR3, the DNA is TGTGCCAGCAGCCAAGATGCCTACGAGCAGTACTTC.

Only a few counts were recorded for this clonotype. The V and J genes are TRBV5-1 and TRBJ2-1; D gene uncertain. CDR1 is SGHRS and CDR2 is YFSETQ in the germline V gene. This CDR3 has 13 amino acids. V lost 8 bases and J lost 10, with 19 bases in between. CDR3 in DNA: TGCGCCAGTGCTAGAGACCGGACCTACGAGCAGTTCTTC. This sequence encodes CASARDRTYEQFF.

The genes are TRBV30 and TRBJ2-3; D might be TRBD2 (7 bases). There are 15 residues in the CDR3. V lost 3 bases, J lost 4 bases, and 17 bases lay in between. The germline V gene encodes CDR1 GTSNPN and CDR2 SVGIG (reference sequence). CDR3 nucleotide sequence: TGTGCCTGGAGGGCTGCAGGGGAGGGCGCAGATACGCAGTATTTT. Amino acid sequence: CAWRAAGEGADTQYF.

This rearrangement joins TRBV9 to TRBJ2-1; 12 bases line up with TRBD2. The J call may not be correct, given that the DNA end is closer to TRBJ2-7. The V gene's germline CDR1 is SGDLS and CDR2 YYNGEE. The CDR3 extends over 22 amino acids. CDR3 bases: TGTGCCAGCAGCGTCCCGAGAACTAGCGGGGGGACGTCGATGAGCTCCTACAATGAGCAGTACTTC. Residues: CASSVPRTSGGTSMSSYNEQYF.

This clonotype was detected only a few times. The chain couples TRBV7-6 to TRBJ2-2, with 10 bases fitting TRBD2. The CDR3 is 17 amino acids. Germline V gene data show CDR1 as SGHVS and CDR2 as FNYEAQ. The junction had 6 bases not matched to a gene; V was cut back by 1 base and J by 4 bases. The CDR3 region is CASSLGGTSAVTGELFF. The CDR3, as DNA: TGTGCCAGCAGCTTAGGGGGGACTAGCGCGGTCACCGGGGAGCTGTTTTTT.

This clonotype was counted a few times. This chain uses TRBV6-1 with TRBJ2-2, with 7 bases identical to TRBD1. Per the germline V gene, CDR1 is MNHNS and CDR2 is SASEGT. CDR3 length: 15 amino acids. V lost 8 bases to trimming and J lost 8 bases; unmatched junction nucleotides: 14. The CDR3 DNA is TGTGCCAGCGAAGGAAATCTGGGACAGAGGGGGGAGCTGTTTTTT. Amino acid sequence: CASEGNLGQRGELFF.

The table lists this clonotype with many counts. V is TRBV29-1 and J is TRBJ2-1, with 9 bases lining up with TRBD1. Germline CDR1 and CDR2: SQVTM and ANQGSEA. V dropped 7 bases and J dropped 6; count of bases not matched to a gene: 16. The CDR3 extends over 16 amino acids. DNA for the CDR3: TGCAGCGCACGGGATCCTACAGGGGGCCAGTCCAATGAGCAGTTCTTC. Translating gives CSARDPTGGQSNEQFF.

This clonotype was counted between two and nine times. The chain combines TRBV5-6 with TRBJ2-2; D perhaps matches TRBD2 (6 bases). With 2 bases removed from V and 3 bases from J, the gap between germline ends came to 11 bases. This CDR3 region has 15 residues. Germline-derived CDR1 and CDR2 are SGHDT and YYEEEE. DNA of the CDR3: TGTGCCAGCAGCTTCGACGGGGGTTACACCGGGGAGCTGTTTTTT. Its protein product is CASSFDGGYTGELFF.

This clonotype was counted ten times or more. V usage is TRBV14 and J usage is TRBJ1-6, with D tentatively TRBD1 (5 bases). CDR1 is SGHDN, CDR2 FVKESK, per germline. V was pared by 5 bases and J by 3 bases, with 5 bases between. CDR3 size: 13 residues. For the CDR3, the DNA is TGTGCCAGCAGCAGGGGCTATAATTCACCCCTCCACTTT. Translated: CASSRGYNSPLHF.

This clonotype was seen a handful of times. This may be a read error: a much more frequent sequence differs by one nucleotide. The V and J genes are TRBV12-3 or TRBV12-4 and TRBJ2-3; tentatively, D is TRBD2 (5 bases). CDR3 length equals 15 residues. The CDR3 protein is CASSFRGLQTDAQYF. DNA for the CDR3: TGTGCCAGCAGTTTCAGAGGACTTCAAACAGATGCGCAGTATTTT.

This clonotype was observed many times. It is unclear where the CDR3 begins or ends on the DNA, so no DNA is shown, and the CDR3 is as TCRdb lists it. V is TRBV5-1 and J is TRBJ2-7. Germline-derived CDR1 and CDR2 are SGHRS and YFSETQ. The CDR3 is 13 amino acids in total, end residues counted. The CDR3 loop reads CASSLWGSGSPYF.

Remarks on this clonotype: The junction differs from germline at one of its ends, possibly a read error. The V and J genes are TRBV30 and TRBJ2-4; D remains unclear. From germline, CDR1 is GTSNPN and CDR2 SVGIG (reference sequence). The CDR3 has 14 residues. CDR3 bases: TGTGTCTGGAGTAACAGTCTCGCCAAAAACATTCAGTACTTC. Protein product: CVWSNSLAKNIQYF.

Many counts were recorded for this clonotype. The chain carries TRBV7-2 and TRBJ2-6; D call uncertain. Germline CDR1 is SGHTA and CDR2 is FQGNSA. CDR3 length equals 19 residues. The V end lost 1 base, the J end lost 4 bases, and 20 bases lay between the germline ends. The CDR3: CASSLGLPDARTGANVLTF. DNA for the CDR3: TGTGCCAGCAGCTTAGGTTTGCCGGACGCAAGAACGGGGGCCAACGTCCTGACTTTC.